Listed below are T cell receptor beta chains from one sample, sequenced in a study of blood T cells in healthy people across ages. From the 5' RACE reads, TCRdb called clonotypes with MiXCR, one entry per CDR3 protein. Counted here are around 1.7 million distinct CDR3 sequences, approximately 30% occurring once; the ten biggest clones make up roughly 8%. Material for sequencing was blood. Every receptor here comes from a woman aged 25 to 39 in good health. The CDR3 runs from the conserved cysteine through the conserved F or W. The order of the fields is V gene, clone size, J gene, D gene, CDR3 protein, CDR3 DNA. A D gene is named only where the DNA matches it firmly. Not every row has a clone size; where given, it reads once, few, many or a size class.

>TRBV10-3|few|TRBJ1-2|.
CAISEGSQAHGYTF
TGTGCCATCAGTGAGGGTTCGCAGGCCCATGGCTACACCTTC
>TRBV6-2/TRBV6-3|.|TRBJ1-1|.
CASSLTRTEAFF
TGTGCCAGCAGCCTGACCCGAACTGAAGCTTTCTTT
>TRBV2|few|TRBJ2-5|.
CASKSRGHQETQYF
TGTGCCAGCAAATCGCGGGGTCACCAAGAGACCCAGTACTTC
>TRBV5-1|.|TRBJ2-6|.
CASSLGGAASGANVLTF
TGCGCCAGCAGCTTGGGCGGGGCCGCCTCTGGGGCCAACGTCCTGACTTTC
>TRBV28|many|TRBJ2-4|.
CASSLGQLKIQYF
TGTGCCAGCAGTTTAGGTCAGCTTAAGATTCAGTACTTC
>TRBV7-9|.|TRBJ2-5|TRBD2
CASSFPHGGQETQYF
TGTGCCAGCAGCTTTCCTCACGGGGGGCAAGAGACCCAGTACTTC
>TRBV5-1|few|TRBJ2-5|TRBD2
CASSLLRLAGGPRETQYF
TGCGCCAGCAGCTTGTTACGACTAGCGGGAGGGCCGCGGGAGACCCAGTACTTC
>TRBV20-1|.|TRBJ1-6|.
CSARDPENSPLHF
TGCAGTGCTAGAGATCCCGAAAATTCACCCCTCCACTTT
>TRBV29-1|.|TRBJ1-1|TRBD1
CSVEDTGTGEAEAFF
TGCAGCGTTGAAGACACCGGGACAGGGGAGGCTGAAGCTTTCTTT
>TRBV18|few|TRBJ1-2|.
CASSADRGRMVNYGYTF
TGTGCCAGCTCCGCTGACCGAGGACGGATGGTTAACTATGGCTACACCTTC
>TRBV20-1|few|TRBJ2-3|.
CSARGLGVTDTQYF
TGCAGTGCTAGGGGACTGGGGGTCACAGATACGCAGTATTTT
>TRBV5-6|few|TRBJ2-5|.
CASSLSAGTDGQETQYF
TGTGCCAGCAGCTTATCTGCCGGGACCGACGGCCAAGAGACCCAGTACTTC
>TRBV12-3/TRBV12-4|few|TRBJ2-3|TRBD1
CASSHTGASTDTQYF
TGTGCCAGCAGCCACACAGGGGCAAGCACAGATACGCAGTATTTT
>TRBV12-3/TRBV12-4|few|TRBJ1-1|.
CASTLGRTRTAFF
TGTGCCAGCACCCTTGGACGGACCCGGACAGCTTTCTTT
>TRBV30|many|TRBJ2-1|.
CAWSGGSPYNEQFF
TGTGCCTGGAGTGGGGGTTCCCCCTACAATGAGCAGTTCTTC
>TRBV7-2|.|TRBJ2-5|TRBD2
CASSTGASGSQETQYF
TGTGCCAGCAGCACGGGGGCTAGCGGGAGCCAAGAGACCCAGTACTTC
>TRBV20-1|.|TRBJ1-3|.
CSAQGLSGNTIYF
TGCAGTGCCCAAGGGCTCTCTGGAAACACCATATATTTT
>TRBV28|few|TRBJ1-2|.
CASSLQQGPNYGYTF
TGTGCCAGCAGCCTACAACAGGGCCCTAACTATGGCTACACCTTC
>TRBV7-2|many|TRBJ2-4|.
CASSTLAGGAKNIQYF
TGTGCCAGCAGTACCCTAGCAGGAGGGGCCAAAAACATTCAGTACTTC
>TRBV7-9|few|TRBJ1-2|.
CASSLQWSLDGYTF
TGTGCCAGCAGCTTACAGTGGAGCCTAGATGGCTACACCTTC
>TRBV7-9|many|TRBJ2-4|.
CASSSLAKNIQYF
TGTGCCAGCAGCTCTTTAGCCAAAAACATTCAGTACTTC
>TRBV10-3|few|TRBJ2-5|TRBD2
CATSTSGGSETQYF
TGTGCCACTTCGACTAGCGGGGGTTCCGAGACCCAGTACTTC
>TRBV11-2|few|TRBJ1-2|.
CASSLDPRKHYGYTF
TGTGCCAGCAGCTTAGATCCCCGCAAACACTATGGCTACACCTTC
>TRBV27|.|TRBJ2-2|TRBD1
CASREIGQGAGTGELFF
TGTGCCAGCAGAGAAATCGGACAGGGGGCTGGTACCGGGGAGCTGTTTTTT
>TRBV4-1|many|TRBJ2-5|.
CASSHSRRVEKETQYF
TGCGCCAGCAGCCACTCGCGGAGGGTCGAAAAGGAGACCCAGTACTTC
>TRBV18|many|TRBJ2-5|.
CASSPNVLETQYF
TGTGCCAGCTCACCAAACGTATTGGAGACCCAGTACTTC
>TRBV6-6|many|TRBJ1-2|.
CASRGGVDYGYTF
TGTGCCAGCAGGGGGGGTGTGGACTATGGCTACACCTTC
>TRBV12-3/TRBV12-4|.|TRBJ2-6|TRBD1
CASREGTGGKGANVLTF
TGTGCCAGCAGGGAGGGGACAGGGGGAAAGGGGGCCAACGTCCTGACTTTC
>TRBV20-1|.|TRBJ2-1|.
CSATSGMSYNEQFF
TGCAGTGCTACATCGGGGATGTCCTACAATGAGCAGTTCTTC
>TRBV20-1|.|TRBJ2-1|.
CSARGRGPLLYNEQFF
TGCAGTGCTAGGGGGCGGGGACCCCTCCTCTACAATGAGCAGTTCTTC
>TRBV7-2|.|TRBJ1-2|.
CASSLAGVLANYGYTF
TGTGCCAGCAGCTTAGCCGGGGTTCTTGCTAACTATGGCTACACCTTC
>TRBV7-2|few|TRBJ1-5|TRBD1
CASREGTGGSQPQHF
TGTGCCAGCAGGGAAGGGACAGGGGGCAGTCAGCCCCAGCATTTT
>TRBV6-2/TRBV6-3|few|TRBJ2-7|.
CASLARYEQYF
TGTGCCAGCTTGGCTCGCTACGAGCAGTACTTC
>TRBV25-1|.|TRBJ2-5|.
CASILLGGFQETQYF
TGTGCCAGCATCTTGCTGGGGGGCTTCCAAGAGACCCAGTACTTC
>TRBV28|.|TRBJ1-5|TRBD1
CASSLRQGRHQPQHF
TGTGCCAGCAGTTTACGACAGGGACGCCATCAGCCCCAGCATTTT
>TRBV29-1|few|TRBJ1-1|.
CSVVRGRNGEAFF
TGCAGCGTTGTGCGGGGGCGTAACGGTGAAGCTTTCTTT
>TRBV6-5|many|TRBJ2-5|TRBD1
CASIGTGAREQYF
TGTGCCAGCATCGGGACAGGGGCCAGAGAGCAGTACTTC
>TRBV2|.|TRBJ1-1|.
CASMAWARNTEAFF
TGTGCCAGCATGGCCTGGGCCCGAAACACTGAAGCTTTCTTT
>TRBV11-1|.|TRBJ2-1|.
CDSSFCICSARGGSGIYNEQFF
.